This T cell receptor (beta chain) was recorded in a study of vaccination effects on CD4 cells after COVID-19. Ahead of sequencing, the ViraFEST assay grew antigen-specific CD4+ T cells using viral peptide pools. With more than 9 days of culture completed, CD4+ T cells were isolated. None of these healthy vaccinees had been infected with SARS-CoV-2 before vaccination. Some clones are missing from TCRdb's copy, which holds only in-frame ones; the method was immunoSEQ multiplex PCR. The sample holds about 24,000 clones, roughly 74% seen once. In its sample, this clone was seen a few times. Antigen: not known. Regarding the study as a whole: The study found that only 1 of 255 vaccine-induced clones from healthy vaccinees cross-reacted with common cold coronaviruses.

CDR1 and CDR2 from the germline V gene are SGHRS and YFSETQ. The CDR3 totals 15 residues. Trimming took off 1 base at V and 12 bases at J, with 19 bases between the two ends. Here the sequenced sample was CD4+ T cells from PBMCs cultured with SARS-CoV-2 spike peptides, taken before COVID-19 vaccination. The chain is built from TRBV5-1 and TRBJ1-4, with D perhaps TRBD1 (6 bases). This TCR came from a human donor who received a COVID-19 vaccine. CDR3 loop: CASSLRTGPLSELFF. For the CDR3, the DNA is TGCGCCAGCAGCTTGCGCACAGGGCCTCTCTCCGAACTGTTTTTT.